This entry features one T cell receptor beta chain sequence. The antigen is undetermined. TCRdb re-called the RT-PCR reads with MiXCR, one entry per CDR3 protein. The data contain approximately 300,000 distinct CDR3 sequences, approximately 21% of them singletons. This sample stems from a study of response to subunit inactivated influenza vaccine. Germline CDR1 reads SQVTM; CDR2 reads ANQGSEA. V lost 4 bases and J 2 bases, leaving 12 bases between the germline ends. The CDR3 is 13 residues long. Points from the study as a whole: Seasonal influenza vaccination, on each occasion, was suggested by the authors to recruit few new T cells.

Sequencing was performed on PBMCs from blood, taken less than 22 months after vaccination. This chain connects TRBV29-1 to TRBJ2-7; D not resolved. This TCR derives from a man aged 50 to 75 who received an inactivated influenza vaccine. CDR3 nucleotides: TGCAGCGTTGCGTACGCAATAGCCTACGAGCAGTACTTC. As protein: CSVAYAIAYEQYF.